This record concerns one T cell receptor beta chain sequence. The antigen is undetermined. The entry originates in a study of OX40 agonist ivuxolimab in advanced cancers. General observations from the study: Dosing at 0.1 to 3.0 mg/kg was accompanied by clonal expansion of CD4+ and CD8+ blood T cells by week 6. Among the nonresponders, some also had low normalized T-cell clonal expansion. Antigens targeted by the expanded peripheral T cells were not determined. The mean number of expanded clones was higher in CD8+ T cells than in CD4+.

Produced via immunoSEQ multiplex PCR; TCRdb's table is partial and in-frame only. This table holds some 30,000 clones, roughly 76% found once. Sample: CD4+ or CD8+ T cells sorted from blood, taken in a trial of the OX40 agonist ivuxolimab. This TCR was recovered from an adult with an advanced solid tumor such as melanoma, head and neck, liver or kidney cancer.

This CDR3 is CASSPLGETQYF. The CDR3 bases are TGTGCCAGCAGCCCCCTGGGAGAGACCCAGTACTTC. V usage is TRBV7-9 and J usage is TRBJ2-5; D is unclear. This CDR3 spans 12 amino acids. The germline V gene has CDR1 SEHNR and CDR2 FQNEAQ (reference sequence). The germline V and J ends were trimmed by 5 bases and 4 bases, with 8 bases remaining between them.